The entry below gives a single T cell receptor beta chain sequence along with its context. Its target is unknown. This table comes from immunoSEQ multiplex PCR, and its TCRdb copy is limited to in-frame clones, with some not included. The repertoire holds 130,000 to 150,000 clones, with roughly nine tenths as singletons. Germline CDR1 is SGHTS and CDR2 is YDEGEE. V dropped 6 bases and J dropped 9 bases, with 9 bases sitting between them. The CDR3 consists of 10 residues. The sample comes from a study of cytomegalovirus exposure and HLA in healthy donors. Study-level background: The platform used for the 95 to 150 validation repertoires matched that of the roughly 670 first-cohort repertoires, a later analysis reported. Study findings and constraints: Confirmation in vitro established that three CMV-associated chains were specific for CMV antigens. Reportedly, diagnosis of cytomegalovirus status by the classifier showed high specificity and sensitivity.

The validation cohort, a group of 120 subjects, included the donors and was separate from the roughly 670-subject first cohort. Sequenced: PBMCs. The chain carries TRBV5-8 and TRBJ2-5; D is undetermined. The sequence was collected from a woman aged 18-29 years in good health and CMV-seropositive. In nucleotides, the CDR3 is TGTGCCAGCAACTACCCGGCCCAGTACTTC. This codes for CASNYPAQYF. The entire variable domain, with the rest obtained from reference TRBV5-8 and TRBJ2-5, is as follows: EAGVTQSPTHLIKTRGQQATLRCSPISGHTSVYWYQQALGLGLQFLLWYDEGEERNRGNFPPRFSGRQFPNYSSELNVNALELEDSALYLCASNYPAQYFGPGTRLLVL.